The clone carrying this T cell receptor (beta chain) showed up many times. The antigen remains unidentified. The entry originates in a study of T cell repertoires in cytomegalovirus infection. Background on the study: Both a matching HLA type and CMV infection were indicated by public TCR beta signatures.

Germline values: CDR1 MGHRA, CDR2 YSYEKL. The CDR3 is made up of 18 amino acids. V was cut by 0 bases and J by 0 bases, with 17 bases left in between. TCRdb independently ran MiXCR on the reads; one entry per CDR3 protein. The sample yields almost 550,000 distinct CDR3 sequences, 16% seen once. Study-wide results and limits: Predominance within the ex vivo response was attributable to HLA-C-restricted CMV-specific TCR beta clonotypes. CMV carriers having the relevant HLA were flagged by cumulative public TCR beta family frequency.

This TCR derives from a human donor in good health (CMV status not recorded). Some clones in this sample may be carry-over from other donors' samples. The sequencing input was CD8+ T cells from PBMCs. The chain is built from TRBV4-1 and TRBJ1-2; D remains ambiguous. The chain's CDR3 is CASSQDQGYTAPNYGYTF. The CDR3 nucleotides are TGCGCCAGCAGCCAAGATCAAGGCTACACAGCGCCTAACTATGGCTACACCTTC.